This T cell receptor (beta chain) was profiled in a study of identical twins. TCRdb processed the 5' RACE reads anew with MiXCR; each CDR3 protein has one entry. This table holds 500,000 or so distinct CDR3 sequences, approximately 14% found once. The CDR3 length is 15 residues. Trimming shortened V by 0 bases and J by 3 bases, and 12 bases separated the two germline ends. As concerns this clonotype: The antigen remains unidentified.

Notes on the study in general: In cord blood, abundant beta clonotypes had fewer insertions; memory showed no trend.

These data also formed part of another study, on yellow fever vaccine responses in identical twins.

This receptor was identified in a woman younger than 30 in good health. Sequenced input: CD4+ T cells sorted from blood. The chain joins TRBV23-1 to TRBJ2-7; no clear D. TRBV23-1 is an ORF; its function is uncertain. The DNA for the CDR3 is TGCGCCAGCAGTCAATCAAGAGGAAACGGCTACGAGCAGTACTTC. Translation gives CASSQSRGNGYEQYF.